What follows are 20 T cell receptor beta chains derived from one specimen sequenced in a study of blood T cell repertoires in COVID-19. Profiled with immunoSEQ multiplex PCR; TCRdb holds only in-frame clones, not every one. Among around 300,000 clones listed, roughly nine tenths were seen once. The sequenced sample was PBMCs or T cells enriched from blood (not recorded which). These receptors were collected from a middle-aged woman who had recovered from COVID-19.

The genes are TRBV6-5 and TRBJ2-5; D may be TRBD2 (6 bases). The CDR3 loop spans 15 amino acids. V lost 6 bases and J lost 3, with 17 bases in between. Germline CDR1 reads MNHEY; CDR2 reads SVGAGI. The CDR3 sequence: CASSPHQAGKETQYF. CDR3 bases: TGTGCCAGCAGCCCCCATCAAGCGGGTAAAGAGACCCAGTACTTC.

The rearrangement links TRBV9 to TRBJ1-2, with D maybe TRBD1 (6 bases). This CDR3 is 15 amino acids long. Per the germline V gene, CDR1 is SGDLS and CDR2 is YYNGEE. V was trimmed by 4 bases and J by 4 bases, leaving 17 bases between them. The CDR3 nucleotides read TGTGCCAGCAGCCCCGAACTGGACAGCGGCTATGGCTACACCTTC. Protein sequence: CASSPELDSGYGYTF.

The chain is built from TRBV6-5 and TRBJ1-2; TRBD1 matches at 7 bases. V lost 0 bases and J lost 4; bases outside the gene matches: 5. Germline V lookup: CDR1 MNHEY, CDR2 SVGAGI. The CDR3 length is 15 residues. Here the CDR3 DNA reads TGTGCCAGCAGTTACTCGGATGCAGGGGGCTATGGCTACACCTTC. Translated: CASSYSDAGGYGYTF.

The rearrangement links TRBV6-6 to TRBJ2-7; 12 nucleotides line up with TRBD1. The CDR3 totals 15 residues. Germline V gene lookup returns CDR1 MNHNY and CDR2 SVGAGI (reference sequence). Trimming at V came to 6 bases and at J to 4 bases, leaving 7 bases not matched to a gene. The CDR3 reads CASRAGTGGEYEQYF. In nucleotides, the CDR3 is TGTGCCAGCAGGGCCGGGACAGGGGGCGAATACGAGCAGTACTTC.

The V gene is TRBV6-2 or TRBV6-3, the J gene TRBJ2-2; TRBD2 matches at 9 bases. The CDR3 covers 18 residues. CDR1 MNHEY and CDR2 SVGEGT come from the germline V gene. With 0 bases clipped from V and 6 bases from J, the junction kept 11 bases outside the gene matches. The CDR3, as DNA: TGTGCCAGCAGTTACTCGAGTCGGCTAGCGGGATATGCCGGGGAGCTGTTTTTT. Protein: CASSYSSRLAGYAGELFF.

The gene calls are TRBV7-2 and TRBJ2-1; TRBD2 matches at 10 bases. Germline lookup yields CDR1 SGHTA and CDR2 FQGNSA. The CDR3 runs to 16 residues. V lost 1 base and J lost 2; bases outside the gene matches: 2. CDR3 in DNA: TGTGCCAGCAGCTTAGATAGCGGGGGGCCCTACAATGAGCAGTTCTTC. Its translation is CASSLDSGGPYNEQFF. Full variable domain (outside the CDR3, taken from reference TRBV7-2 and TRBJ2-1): GAGVSQSPSNKVTEKGKDVELRCDPISGHTALYWYRQSLGQGLEFLIYFQGNSAPDKSGLPSDRFSAERTGGSVSTLTIQRTQQEDSAVYLCASSLDSGGPYNEQFFGPGTRLTVL.

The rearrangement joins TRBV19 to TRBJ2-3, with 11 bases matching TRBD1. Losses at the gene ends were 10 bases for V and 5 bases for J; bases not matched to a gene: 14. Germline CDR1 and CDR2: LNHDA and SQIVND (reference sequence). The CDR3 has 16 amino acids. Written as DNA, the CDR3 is TGTGCCACTAGACCCTCAGGACAGGGGGCTAGAGATACGCAGTATTTT. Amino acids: CATRPSGQGARDTQYF.

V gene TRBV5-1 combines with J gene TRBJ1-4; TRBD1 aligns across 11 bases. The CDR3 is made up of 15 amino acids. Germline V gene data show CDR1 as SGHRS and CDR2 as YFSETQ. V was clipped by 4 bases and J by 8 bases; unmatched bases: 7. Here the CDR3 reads CASSLTGTGGEKLFF. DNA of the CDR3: TGCGCCAGCAGCCTGACCGGGACAGGGGGGGAAAAACTGTTTTTT.

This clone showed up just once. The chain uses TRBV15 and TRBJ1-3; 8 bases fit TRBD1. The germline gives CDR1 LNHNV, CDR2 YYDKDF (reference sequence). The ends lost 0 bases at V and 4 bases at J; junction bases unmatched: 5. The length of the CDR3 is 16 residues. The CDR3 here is CATSRDQGARGNTIYF. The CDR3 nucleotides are TGTGCCACCAGCAGAGATCAGGGGGCGCGAGGAAACACCATATATTTT.

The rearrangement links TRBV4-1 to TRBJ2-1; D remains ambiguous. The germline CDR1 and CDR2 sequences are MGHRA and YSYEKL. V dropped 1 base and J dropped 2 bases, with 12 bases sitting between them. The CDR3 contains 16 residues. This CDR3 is CASSQGSARTYNEQFF. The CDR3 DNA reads TGCGCCAGCAGCCAAGGAAGCGCGCGAACCTACAATGAGCAGTTCTTC.

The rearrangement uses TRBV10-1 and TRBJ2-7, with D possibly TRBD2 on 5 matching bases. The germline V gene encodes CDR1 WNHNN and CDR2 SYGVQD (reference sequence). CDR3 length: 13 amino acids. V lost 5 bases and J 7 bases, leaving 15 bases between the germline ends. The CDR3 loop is CASSQDPTGEQYF. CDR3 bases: TGCGCCAGCAGTCAAGACCCAACGGGGGAGCAGTACTTC.

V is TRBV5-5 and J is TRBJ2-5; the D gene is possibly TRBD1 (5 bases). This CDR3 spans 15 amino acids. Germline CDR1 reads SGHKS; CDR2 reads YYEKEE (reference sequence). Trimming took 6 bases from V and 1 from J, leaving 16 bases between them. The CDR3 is CASTHARVVQETQYF. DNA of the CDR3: TGTGCCAGCACCCATGCCAGGGTAGTCCAAGAGACCCAGTACTTC.

The chain's CDR3 is CASSHVRGQGNPLEQYF. The CDR3 nucleotides are TGTGCCAGTAGCCACGTACGGGGACAGGGAAACCCTTTGGAGCAGTACTTC. V is TRBV19 and J is TRBJ2-7, with 9 bases fitting TRBD1. The CDR3 is 17 residues long. Germline-derived CDR1 and CDR2 are LNHDA and SQIVND (reference sequence). After removal of 6 bases from V and 7 bases from J, the junction contained 19 bases not matched to a gene.

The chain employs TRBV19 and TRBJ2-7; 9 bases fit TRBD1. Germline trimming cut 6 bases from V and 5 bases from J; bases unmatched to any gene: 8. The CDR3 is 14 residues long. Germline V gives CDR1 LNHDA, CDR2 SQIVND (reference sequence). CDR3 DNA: TGTGCCAGTAGCACCGGGACAGGGAGGGACGAGCAGTACTTC. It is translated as CASSTGTGRDEQYF.

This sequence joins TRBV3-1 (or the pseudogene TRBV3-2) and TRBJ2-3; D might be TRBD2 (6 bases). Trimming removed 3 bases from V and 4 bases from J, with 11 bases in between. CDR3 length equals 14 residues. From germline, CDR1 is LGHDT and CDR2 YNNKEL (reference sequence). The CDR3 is CASSQEGLADTQYF. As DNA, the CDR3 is TGTGCCAGCAGCCAGGAGGGACTGGCAGATACGCAGTATTTT.

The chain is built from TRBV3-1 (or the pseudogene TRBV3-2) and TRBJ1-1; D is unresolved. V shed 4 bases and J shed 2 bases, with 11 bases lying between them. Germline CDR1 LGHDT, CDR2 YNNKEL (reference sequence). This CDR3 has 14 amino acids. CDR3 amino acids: CASSREGGNTEAFF. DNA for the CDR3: TGTGCCAGCAGCCGGGAGGGTGGCAACACTGAAGCTTTCTTT.

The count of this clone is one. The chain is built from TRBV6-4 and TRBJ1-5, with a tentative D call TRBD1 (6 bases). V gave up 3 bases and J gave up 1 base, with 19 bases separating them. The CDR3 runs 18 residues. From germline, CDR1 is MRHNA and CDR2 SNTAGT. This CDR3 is CASSEWNREGRSNQPQHF. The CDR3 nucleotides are TGTGCCAGCAGTGAATGGAACAGGGAGGGAAGGAGCAATCAGCCCCAGCATTTT.

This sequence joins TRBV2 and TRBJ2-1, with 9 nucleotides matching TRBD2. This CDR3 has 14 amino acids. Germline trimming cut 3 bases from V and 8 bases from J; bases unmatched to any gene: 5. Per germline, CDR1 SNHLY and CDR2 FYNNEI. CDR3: CASSEREGRDEQFF. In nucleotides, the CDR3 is TGTGCCAGCAGTGAGCGGGAGGGCCGGGATGAGCAGTTCTTC.

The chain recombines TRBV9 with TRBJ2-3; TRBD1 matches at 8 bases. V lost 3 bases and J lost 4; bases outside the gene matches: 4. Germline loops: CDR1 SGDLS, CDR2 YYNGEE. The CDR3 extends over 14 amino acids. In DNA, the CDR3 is TGTGCCAGCAGCGAAGCAGGGGGCCCAGATACGCAGTATTTT. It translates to CASSEAGGPDTQYF.

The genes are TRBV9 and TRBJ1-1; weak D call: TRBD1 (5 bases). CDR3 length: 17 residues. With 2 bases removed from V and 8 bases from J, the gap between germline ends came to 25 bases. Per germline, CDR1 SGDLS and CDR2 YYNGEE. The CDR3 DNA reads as TGTGCCAGCAGCGTGACCCCTTCCTTAAGGGGCCCCGGGGAAGCTTTCTTT. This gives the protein CASSVTPSLRGPGEAFF. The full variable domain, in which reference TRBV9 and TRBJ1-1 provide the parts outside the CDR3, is DSGVTQTPKHLITATGQRVTLRCSPRSGDLSVYWYQQSLDQGLQFLIQYYNGEERAKGNILERFSAQQFPDLHSELNLSSLELGDSALYFCASSVTPSLRGPGEAFFGQGTRLTVV.